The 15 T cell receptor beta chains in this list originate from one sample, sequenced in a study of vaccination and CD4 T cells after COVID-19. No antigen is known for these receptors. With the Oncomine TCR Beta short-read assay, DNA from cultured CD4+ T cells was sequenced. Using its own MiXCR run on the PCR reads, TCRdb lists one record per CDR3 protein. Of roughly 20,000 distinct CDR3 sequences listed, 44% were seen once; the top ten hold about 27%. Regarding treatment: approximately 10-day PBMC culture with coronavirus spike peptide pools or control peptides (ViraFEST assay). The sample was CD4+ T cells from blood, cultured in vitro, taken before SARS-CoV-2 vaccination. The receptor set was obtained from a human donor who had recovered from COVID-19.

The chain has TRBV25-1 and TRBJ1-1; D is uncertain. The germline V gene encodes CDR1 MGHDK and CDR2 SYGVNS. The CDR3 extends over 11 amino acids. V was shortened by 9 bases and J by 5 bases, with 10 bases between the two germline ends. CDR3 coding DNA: TGTGCCAGTCATGGAAGGACTGAAGCTTTCTTT. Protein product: CASHGRTEAFF.

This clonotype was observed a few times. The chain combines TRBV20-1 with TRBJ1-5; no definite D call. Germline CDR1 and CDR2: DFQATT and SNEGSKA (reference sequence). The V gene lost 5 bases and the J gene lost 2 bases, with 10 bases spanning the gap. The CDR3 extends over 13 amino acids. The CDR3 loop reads CSAARNGNQPQHF. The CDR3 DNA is TGCAGTGCTGCCAGGAACGGCAATCAGCCCCAGCATTTT.

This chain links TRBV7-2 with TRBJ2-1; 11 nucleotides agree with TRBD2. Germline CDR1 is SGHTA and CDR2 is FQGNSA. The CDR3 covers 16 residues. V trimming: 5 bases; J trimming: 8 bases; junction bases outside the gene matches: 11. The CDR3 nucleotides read TGTGCCAGCAGCGATACATTAGCGGGAGGGTTCTATGAGCAGTTCTTC. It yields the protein CASSDTLAGGFYEQFF. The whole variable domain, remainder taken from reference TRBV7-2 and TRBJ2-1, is GAGVSQSPSNKVTEKGKDVELRCDPISGHTALYWYRQSLGQGLEFLIYFQGNSAPDKSGLPSDRFSAERTGGSVSTLTIQRTQQEDSAVYLCASSDTLAGGFYEQFFGPGTRLTVL.

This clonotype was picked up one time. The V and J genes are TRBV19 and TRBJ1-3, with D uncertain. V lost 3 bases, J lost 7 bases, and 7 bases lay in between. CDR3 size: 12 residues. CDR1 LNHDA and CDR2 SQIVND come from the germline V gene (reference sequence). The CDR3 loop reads CASSIGLNTIYF. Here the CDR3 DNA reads TGTGCCAGTAGTATCGGGTTGAACACCATATATTTT.

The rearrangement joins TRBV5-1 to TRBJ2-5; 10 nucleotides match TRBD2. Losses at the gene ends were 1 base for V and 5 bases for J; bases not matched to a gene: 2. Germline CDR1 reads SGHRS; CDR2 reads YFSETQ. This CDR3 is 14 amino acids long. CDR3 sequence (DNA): TGCGCCAGCAGCTTGACAGCGGGGGGGGAGACCCAGTACTTC. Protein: CASSLTAGGETQYF.

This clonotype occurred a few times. Here the CDR3 reads CASSPRGNYGYTF. The CDR3 DNA sequence: TGTGCCAGCAGTCCAAGGGGGAACTATGGCTACACCTTC. V is TRBV7-9 and J is TRBJ1-2; the D gene is possibly TRBD1 (6 bases). The CDR3 consists of 13 residues. V was clipped by 6 bases and J by 2 bases, with 10 bases between them. Germline V gene data show CDR1 as SEHNR and CDR2 as FQNEAQ (reference sequence).

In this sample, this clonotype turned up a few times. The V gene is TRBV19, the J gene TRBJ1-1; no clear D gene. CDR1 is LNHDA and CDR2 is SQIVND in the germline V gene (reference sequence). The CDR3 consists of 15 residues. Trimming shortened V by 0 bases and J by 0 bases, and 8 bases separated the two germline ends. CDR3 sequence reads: CASSIDAQMNTEAFF. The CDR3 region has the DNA TGTGCCAGTAGTATAGATGCCCAGATGAACACTGAAGCTTTCTTT. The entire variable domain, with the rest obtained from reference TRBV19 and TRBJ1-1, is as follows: DGGITQSPKYLFRKEGQNVTLSCEQNLNHDAMYWYRQDPGQGLRLIYYSQIVNDFQKGDIAEGYSVSREKKESFPLTVTSAQKNPTAFYLCASSIDAQMNTEAFFGQGTRLTVV.

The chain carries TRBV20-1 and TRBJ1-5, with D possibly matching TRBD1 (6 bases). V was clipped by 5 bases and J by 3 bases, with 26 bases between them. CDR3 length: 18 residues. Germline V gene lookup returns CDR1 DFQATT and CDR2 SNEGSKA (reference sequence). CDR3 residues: CSAANARGRWGANQPQHF. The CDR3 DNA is TGCAGTGCTGCCAACGCCAGGGGAAGGTGGGGCGCCAATCAGCCCCAGCATTTT.

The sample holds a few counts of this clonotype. The CDR3, as DNA: TGTGCCACCAGCAGAGCAAATTCGGCGCAGGACTATGGCTACACCTTC. Encoded protein: CATSRANSAQDYGYTF. The genes are TRBV15 and TRBJ1-2; D not certain. Germline-derived CDR1 and CDR2 are LNHNV and YYDKDF (reference sequence). The V gene lost 1 base and the J gene lost 3 bases, with 15 bases spanning the gap. The CDR3 is made up of 16 amino acids.

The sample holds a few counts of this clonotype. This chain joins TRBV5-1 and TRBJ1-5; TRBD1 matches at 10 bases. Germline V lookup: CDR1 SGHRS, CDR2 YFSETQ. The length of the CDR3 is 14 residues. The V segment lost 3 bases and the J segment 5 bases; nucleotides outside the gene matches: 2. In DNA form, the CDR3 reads TGCGCCAGCAGCTACGGGACAGGGGATCAGCCCCAGCATTTT. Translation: CASSYGTGDQPQHF. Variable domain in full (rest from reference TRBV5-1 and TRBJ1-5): KAGVTQTPRYLIKTRGQQVTLSCSPISGHRSVSWYQQTPGQGLQFLFEYFSETQRNKGNFPGRFSGRQFSNSRSEMNVSTLELGDSALYLCASSYGTGDQPQHFGDGTRLSIL.

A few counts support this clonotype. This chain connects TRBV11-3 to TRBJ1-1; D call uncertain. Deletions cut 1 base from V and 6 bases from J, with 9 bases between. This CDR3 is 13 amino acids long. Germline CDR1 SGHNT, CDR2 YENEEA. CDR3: CASSLGFGAEAFF. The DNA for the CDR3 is TGTGCCAGCAGCTTAGGGTTCGGGGCTGAAGCTTTCTTT.

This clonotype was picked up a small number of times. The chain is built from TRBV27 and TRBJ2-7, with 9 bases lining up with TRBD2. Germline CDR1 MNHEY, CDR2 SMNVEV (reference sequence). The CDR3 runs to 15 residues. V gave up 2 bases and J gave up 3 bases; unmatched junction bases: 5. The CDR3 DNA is TGTGCCAGCAGTTTACGGATTAGCGGGAGCTACGAGCAGTACTTC. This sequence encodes CASSLRISGSYEQYF.

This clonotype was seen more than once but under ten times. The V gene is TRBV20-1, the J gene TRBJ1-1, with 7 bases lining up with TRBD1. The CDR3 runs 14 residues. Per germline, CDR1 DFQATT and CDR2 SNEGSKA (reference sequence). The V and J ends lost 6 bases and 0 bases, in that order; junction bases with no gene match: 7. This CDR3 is CSAPPGQMNTEAFF. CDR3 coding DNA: TGCAGTGCCCCACCGGGACAGATGAACACTGAAGCTTTCTTT.

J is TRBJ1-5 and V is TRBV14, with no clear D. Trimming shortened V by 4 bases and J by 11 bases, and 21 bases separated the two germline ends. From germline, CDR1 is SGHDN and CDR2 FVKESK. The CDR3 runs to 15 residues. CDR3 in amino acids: CASSLKPGPMGTQHF. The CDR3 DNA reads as TGTGCCAGCAGCCTCAAGCCGGGCCCGATGGGGACCCAGCATTTT.

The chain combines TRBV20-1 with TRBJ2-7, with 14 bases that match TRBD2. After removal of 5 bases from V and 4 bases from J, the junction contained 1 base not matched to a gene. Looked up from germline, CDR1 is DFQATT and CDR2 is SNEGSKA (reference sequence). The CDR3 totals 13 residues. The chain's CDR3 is CSAGLAGGYEQYF. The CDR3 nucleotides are TGCAGTGCTGGACTAGCGGGAGGTTACGAGCAGTACTTC.